This T cell receptor (beta chain) was recorded in a study of beta chain features in type 1 diabetes. The overall study: Patients looked much like healthy donors when it came to age, gender and cell yields. Whole-study findings and limits: All four CD4+ subsets from Type 1 diabetes patients carried moderately but significantly shorter TCRB CDR3s.

CDR1 is LNHDA, CDR2 SQIVND, per germline (reference sequence). The CDR3 consists of 17 residues. V shed 2 bases and J shed 6 bases, with 20 bases lying between them. Details on this clone: The antigen is undetermined.

Expressed TCRB transcripts were sequenced after all isolated RNA was converted to cDNA. The method was immunoSEQ multiplex PCR; TCRdb's version includes in-frame clones alone and lacks a portion of them. The table lists around 250,000 clones, approximately 25% of them singletons, with more than 0.009% in the top ten. The sequenced sample was naive CD4+ T cells from blood. The V and J genes are TRBV19 and TRBJ2-1, with D maybe TRBD1 (5 bases). This clonotype originated in a woman between 25 and 40 years old with type 1 diabetes. The CDR3 loop reads CASSIRSRGRGGNEQFF. DNA of the CDR3: TGTGCCAGTAGTATAAGGAGTCGAGGTAGGGGTGGCAATGAGCAGTTCTTC.